This T cell receptor (beta chain) was retrieved from a study of blood T cells in healthy people across ages. Every sample gave at least 5 micrograms of total RNA when it was extracted. The second PCR ran about 6 to 11 cycles with a sample-barcoded 5' primer and J-beta primers. TCRdb reanalysed the 5' RACE reads using MiXCR and keeps one entry per CDR3 protein. The repertoire has some 1.8 million distinct CDR3 sequences, 39% of them found once; the top ten carry roughly 24%. Trimming cost V 4 bases and J 5 bases, with 16 bases left between them. The germline gives CDR1 SGDLS, CDR2 YYNGEE. The CDR3 is 14 amino acids. This clonotype was observed a handful of times.

This clonotype was obtained from a human donor in good health. V is TRBV9 and J is TRBJ2-7, with D perhaps being TRBD1 or TRBD2 (7 bases each). Material: blood. The CDR3 region has the DNA TGTGCCAGCAGCCCAGGGGGGGTTTACCACGAGCAGTACTTC. Its translation is CASSPGGVYHEQYF.